The text below deals with one T cell receptor beta chain. The CDR3 runs to 13 residues. Trimming cost V 5 bases and J 3 bases, with 11 bases left between them. Per the germline V gene, CDR1 is GTSNPN and CDR2 is SVGIG (reference sequence). The data were taken from a study of CD8+ T cells in alopecia areata. Once RNA had been extracted, it was reverse transcribed into cDNA to act as the sequencing template. Sequencing was performed with immunoSEQ multiplex PCR; in TCRdb, only in-frame clones are kept and a portion is missing. The table has around 200,000 clones, almost 65% seen once. V usage is TRBV30 and J usage is TRBJ1-5; the D gene is possibly TRBD1 (5 bases). The receptor's source is a human donor with alopecia areata. This sample comprised CD4+ T cells sorted from blood, obtained at week 0. As DNA, the CDR3 is TGTGCCTGGGCTCCCAGGGACAATCAGCCCCAGCATTTT. Translated: CAWAPRDNQPQHF.